This T cell receptor (beta chain) was sequenced in a study of blood T cell repertoires in COVID-19. In the study overall: From T cells, B-cell-depleted T cells, or PBMCs came the material, which was cDNA or gDNA.

All enrollees were roughly 18 to 90 years old and from fewer than 30 US areas. Cohorts were assigned according to the clinical history that participants reported. A PCR-confirmed or clinician-diagnosed COVID-19 case had contacted exposed participants within 2 weeks of entry. The table lists this clone with many counts. This table comes from immunoSEQ multiplex PCR, and its TCRdb copy is limited to in-frame clones, with some not included. The sample includes more than 200,000 clones, approximately 88% of them seen just once. Trimming left V 7 bases short and J 6 bases short, with 16 bases between. This CDR3 spans 13 amino acids. Germline V lookup: CDR1 SQVTM, CDR2 ANQGSEA.

The chain uses TRBV29-1 and TRBJ2-1; D might be TRBD2 (6 bases). The specimen sequenced was PBMCs or T cells enriched from blood (not recorded which). The TCR originated in a woman aged 25 to 39 who had been exposed to COVID-19. The CDR3 sequence is CSGEVLAVNEQFF. CDR3 bases: TGCAGCGGAGAGGTACTAGCTGTCAATGAGCAGTTCTTC.